These 11 T cell receptor beta chains originate from one sample sequenced in a study of cytomegalovirus exposure and HLA in healthy donors. Use of 60 Vbeta and 13 Jbeta primers characterized the PCR. TCRdb's table, derived via immunoSEQ multiplex PCR, lists solely in-frame clones and lacks some. The table includes roughly 97,000 clones, 60% to 80% detected once. Sequencing was done on a sample of PBMCs. The receptors shown here come from a man aged 60-69 years in good health and CMV-seropositive.

The chain has TRBV7-2 and TRBJ2-1; 7 nucleotides agree with TRBD1. Germline V gene lookup returns CDR1 SGHTA and CDR2 FQGNSA. V was clipped by 0 bases and J by 3 bases; unmatched bases: 2. CDR3 length: 15 amino acids. CDR3 in DNA: TGTGCCAGCAGCTTAGCGGGGACAGTCTACAATGAGCAGTTCTTC. Protein sequence: CASSLAGTVYNEQFF.

The chain joins TRBV5-4 to TRBJ2-5; TRBD1 is a possible D gene (5 bases). The CDR3 spans 15 residues. Germline values: CDR1 SGHNT, CDR2 YYREEE (reference sequence). Trimming pared 1 base from V and 1 base from J, leaving 11 bases between. The DNA for the CDR3 is TGTGCCAGCAGCTTGAACAGGAATCCCCAAGAGACCCAGTACTTC. It yields the protein CASSLNRNPQETQYF.

The genes are TRBV10-3 and TRBJ1-6; 8 bases line up with TRBD1. From germline, CDR1 is ENHRY and CDR2 SYGVKD. J was trimmed by 0 bases and V by 5 bases; bases with no gene match: 6. CDR3 length: 17 amino acids. The CDR3 is CAISPGQGSSYNSPLHF. The CDR3 DNA sequence: TGTGCCATCAGTCCCGGACAGGGAAGCTCCTATAATTCACCCCTCCACTTT.

This chain links TRBV4-3 with TRBJ2-7; the D gene is possibly TRBD2 (6 bases). CDR3 length equals 14 residues. V was cut by 1 base and J by 4 bases, with 11 bases left in between. Germline V lookup: CDR1 LGHNA, CDR2 YSLEER. The CDR3, as DNA: TGCGCCAGCAGCCAAGGACTAGGAGGATACGAGCAGTACTTC. It yields the protein CASSQGLGGYEQYF.

The CDR3 spells CASSSQGNEQFF. The DNA of the CDR3 is TGTGCCAGCAGCTCACAGGGGAATGAGCAGTTCTTC. The V call is TRBV11-1, the J call TRBJ2-1; TRBD1 matches 7 bases. Per the germline V gene, CDR1 is SGHAT and CDR2 is FQDESV (reference sequence). V shed 4 bases, J shed 7 bases, and the junction held 1 base outside the gene matches. The CDR3 consists of 12 residues.

About this clone itself: Distinct nucleotide sequences in the sample also encode this CDR3. The chain recombines TRBV5-4 with TRBJ1-1, with unresolved D. With 0 bases removed from V and 0 bases from J, the gap between germline ends came to 6 bases. This CDR3 has 14 amino acids. The germline CDR1 and CDR2 sequences are SGHNT and YYREEE (reference sequence). The CDR3 protein is CASSLDSMNTEAFF. CDR3 in DNA: TGTGCCAGCAGCTTGGACAGTATGAACACTGAAGCTTTCTTT. Together with reference TRBV5-4 and TRBJ1-1, the CDR3 gives the full variable domain: ETGVTQSPTHLIKTRGQQVTLRCSSQSGHNTVSWYQQALGQGPQFIFQYYREEENGRGNFPPRFSGLQFPNYSSELNVNALELDDSALYLCASSLDSMNTEAFFGQGTRLTVV.

The chain joins TRBV19 to TRBJ1-1; TRBD1 is a possible D gene (6 bases). With 3 bases removed from V and 5 bases from J, the gap between germline ends came to 16 bases. CDR1 LNHDA and CDR2 SQIVND come from the germline V gene (reference sequence). The CDR3 covers 15 residues. Written as DNA, the CDR3 is TGTGCCAGTAGTATTCCCCCGGCAGGGGTTACTGAAGCTTTCTTT. Translation gives CASSIPPAGVTEAFF.

Notes on this clone: One end of the junction varies from germline; a read error may be responsible. V usage is TRBV6-5 and J usage is TRBJ1-1, with TRBD1 matching 7 bases. The V gene's germline CDR1 is MNHEY and CDR2 SVGAGI. This CDR3 spans 12 amino acids. CDR3 loop: CASSPHTGDRIF. The CDR3 region has the DNA TGTGCCAGCAGTCCACATACAGGGGACCGGATCTTT.

The chain joins TRBV7-8 to TRBJ2-6, with D possibly matching TRBD1 (5 bases). Trimming removed 2 bases at V and 0 bases at J, with 8 bases between. The CDR3 is made up of 16 amino acids. The germline CDR1 and CDR2 sequences are SGHVS and FQNEAQ. The CDR3 DNA is TGTGCCAGCAGCTTATTGGGGCTCTCTGGGGCCAACGTCCTGACTTTC. It translates to CASSLLGLSGANVLTF.

V and J are TRBV9 and TRBJ2-2, with 8 bases matching TRBD1. Trimming took 4 bases from V and 1 from J; bases not matched to a gene: 12. CDR1 and CDR2 (germline): SGDLS, YYNGEE. This CDR3 spans 18 amino acids. In nucleotides, the CDR3 is TGTGCCAGCAGCTCCCGGACAGGGAAGTCTGGGAACACCGGGGAGCTGTTTTTT. Translating gives CASSSRTGKSGNTGELFF.

This clone was counted a single time. The chain carries TRBV27 and TRBJ2-1; D unclear. This CDR3 has 13 residues. V lost 6 bases, J lost 0 bases, and 6 bases lay in between. Germline values: CDR1 MNHEY, CDR2 SMNVEV (reference sequence). CDR3 in amino acids: CASRLSSYNEQFF. The CDR3 DNA reads TGTGCCAGCAGGCTGAGCTCCTACAATGAGCAGTTCTTC.